The 18 T cell receptor beta chains reported below all come from one sample, sequenced in a study of blood T cell repertoires in COVID-19. The method was immunoSEQ multiplex PCR; TCRdb's version includes in-frame clones alone and lacks a portion of them. The profile shows about 300,000 clones, approximately 83% of them singletons. The source material was PBMCs or T cells enriched from blood (not recorded which). The origin of the receptors is a man in his thirties or forties who had recovered from COVID-19.

The chain couples TRBV12-5 to TRBJ1-2, with D tentatively TRBD1 (6 bases). Germline V lookup: CDR1 LGHNT, CDR2 FRNRAP. V was clipped by 5 bases and J by 3 bases, with 10 bases between them. The length of the CDR3 is 13 residues. The CDR3 DNA reads TGTGCTAGTGGTCTCCGGACAGACTATGGCTACACCTTC. Translated, it gives CASGLRTDYGYTF.

The V call is TRBV27, the J call TRBJ1-1; the D gene is possibly TRBD1 (6 bases). Germline CDR1 MNHEY, CDR2 SMNVEV (reference sequence). Trimming pared 10 bases from V and 2 bases from J, leaving 14 bases between. The CDR3 sequence is 13 residues long. DNA of the CDR3: TGTGCCACCAAAAGGACAGCCAACACTGAAGCTTTCTTT. As protein: CATKRTANTEAFF.

Comment on this clone: Other DNA sequences within the sample encode an identical CDR3. The CDR3 reads CASSPAGNQPQHF. The CDR3, as DNA: TGTGCCAGCTCACCAGCAGGCAATCAGCCCCAGCATTTT. The chain is built from TRBV18 and TRBJ1-5; D unresolved. The CDR3 spans 13 residues. V lost 2 bases to trimming and J lost 2 bases, with 4 bases between them. The germline gives CDR1 KGHSH, CDR2 LQKENI.

J is TRBJ1-1 and V is TRBV29-1; D gene uncertain. Trimming took 3 bases from V and 4 from J, leaving 12 bases between them. This CDR3 has 13 residues. CDR1 is SQVTM, CDR2 ANQGSEA, per germline. The CDR3 DNA reads TGCAGCGTTGATCGGGGTTTGGCCACTGAAGCTTTCTTT. Residues: CSVDRGLATEAFF.

The chain carries TRBV30 and TRBJ1-1; the D gene is possibly TRBD1 (5 bases). Trimming took 5 bases from V and 1 from J, leaving 8 bases between them. Germline-derived CDR1 and CDR2 are GTSNPN and SVGIG (reference sequence). This CDR3 has 12 residues. The CDR3 DNA follows: TGTGCCTGGGAAAGGGGGAACACTGAAGCTTTCTTT. As protein: CAWERGNTEAFF.

The rearrangement uses TRBV30 and TRBJ1-2; 9 nucleotides align to TRBD1. CDR3 size: 15 residues. The trim removed 4 bases at V and 4 bases at J, leaving 10 bases unmatched. CDR1 is GTSNPN, CDR2 SVGIG, per germline (reference sequence). CDR3 sequence: CAWIDPGQGGYGYTF. In DNA form, the CDR3 reads TGTGCCTGGATTGATCCGGGACAGGGTGGCTATGGCTACACCTTC. The complete variable domain, with remaining parts taken from reference TRBV30 and TRBJ1-2, reads SQTIHQWPATLVQPVGSPLSLECTVEGTSNPNLYWYRQAAGRGLQLLFYSVGIGQISSEVPQNLSASRPQDRQFILSSKKLLLSDSGFYLCAWIDPGQGGYGYTFGSGTRLTVV.

This chain connects TRBV5-4 to TRBJ2-7, with D perhaps TRBD1 (5 bases). The V end lost 4 bases, the J end lost 2 bases, and 16 bases lay between the germline ends. Germline CDR1 is SGHNT and CDR2 is YYREEE (reference sequence). CDR3 length: 15 residues. The CDR3: CASSLDSSGTYEQYF. CDR3 sequence (DNA): TGTGCCAGCAGCCTTGACAGTTCTGGAACCTACGAGCAGTACTTC.

The chain links TRBV5-1 to TRBJ1-5; 11 bases are shared with TRBD1. The germline V gene encodes CDR1 SGHRS and CDR2 YFSETQ. The CDR3 length is 17 residues. The J segment lost 6 bases and the V segment lost 0 bases, leaving 8 bases of the junction unmatched. The CDR3: CASSLVPGQGAGQPQHF. CDR3 sequence (DNA): TGCGCCAGCAGCTTGGTTCCAGGACAGGGGGCCGGTCAGCCCCAGCATTTT.

The V and J genes are TRBV30 and TRBJ1-2, with D possibly matching TRBD1 (5 bases). Trimming left V 3 bases short and J 0 bases short, with 5 bases between. The CDR3 is 12 amino acids. Germline assignment: CDR1 GTSNPN and CDR2 SVGIG (reference sequence). DNA for the CDR3: TGTGCCTGGAGCAGGGCTAACTATGGCTACACCTTC. Translation: CAWSRANYGYTF.

The rearrangement links TRBV27 to TRBJ1-5; 7 positions agree with TRBD1. The CDR3 sequence is 13 residues long. Germline assignment: CDR1 MNHEY and CDR2 SMNVEV (reference sequence). The trim removed 5 bases at V and 4 bases at J, leaving 2 bases unmatched. As DNA, the CDR3 is TGTGCCAGCAGTCAACAGGGGAATCAGCCCCAGCATTTT. It is translated as CASSQQGNQPQHF.

The rearrangement joins TRBV3-1 (or the pseudogene TRBV3-2) to TRBJ2-3; 10 bases map to TRBD2. This CDR3 has 16 amino acids. V dropped 4 bases and J dropped 3; count of bases not matched to a gene: 7. Germline V lookup: CDR1 LGHDT, CDR2 YNNKEL (reference sequence). The CDR3 nucleotides read TGTGCCAGCAGCCGGTTAGCGGGGGGAGTGACAGATACGCAGTATTTT. The encoded protein is CASSRLAGGVTDTQYF.

The chain links TRBV20-1 to TRBJ1-2; D gene unclear. From germline, CDR1 is DFQATT and CDR2 SNEGSKA (reference sequence). CDR3 length: 10 residues. Trimming shortened V by 6 bases and J by 7 bases, and 9 bases separated the two germline ends. CDR3 sequence reads: CSAPGSGYTF. The CDR3 DNA is TGCAGTGCCCCGGGGAGTGGCTACACCTTC.

As DNA, the CDR3 is TGTGCCAGCAGAGAAACTTCTAACTATGGCTACACCTTC. This translates into CASRETSNYGYTF. J is TRBJ1-2 and V is TRBV2; no reliable D call. This CDR3 has 13 amino acids. In germline, CDR1 is SNHLY, CDR2 FYNNEI. With 6 bases removed from V and 0 bases from J, the gap between germline ends came to 8 bases.

This sequence joins TRBV6-2 or TRBV6-3 and TRBJ1-2; TRBD1 is a possible D gene (5 bases). CDR1 is MNHEY and CDR2 is SVGEGT in the germline V gene. The V and J ends lost 0 bases and 2 bases respectively, with 10 bases between them. The CDR3 contains 15 residues. DNA for the CDR3: TGTGCCAGCAGTTACTCGGCCAGGGCCAACTATGGCTACACCTTC. This encodes CASSYSARANYGYTF.

The V and J genes are TRBV7-2 and TRBJ2-2, with TRBD2 as a possible D gene (7 bases). CDR1 is SGHTA, CDR2 FQGNSA, per germline. This CDR3 region has 16 residues. Trimming left V 2 bases short and J 4 bases short, with 14 bases between. The CDR3 nucleotides read TGTGCCAGCAGCTTACTTGGAGGGGGGGTCACCGGGGAGCTGTTTTTT. Translation gives CASSLLGGGVTGELFF.

The chain joins TRBV6-5 to TRBJ1-3, with D maybe TRBD1 (5 bases). The CDR3 has 16 amino acids. The V gene's germline CDR1 is MNHEY and CDR2 SVGAGI. V was trimmed by 6 bases and J by 0 bases, leaving 15 bases between them. CDR3 in DNA: TGTGCCAGCAGCTACGGACAACCCCGCTCTGGAAACACCATATATTTT. Translated: CASSYGQPRSGNTIYF.

This rearrangement joins TRBV9 to TRBJ1-3; D is ambiguous. The CDR3 runs 12 residues. V lost 4 bases to trimming and J lost 8 bases, with 10 bases between them. Per the germline V gene, CDR1 is SGDLS and CDR2 is YYNGEE. CDR3 sequence reads: CASSSQDHTIYF. CDR3 bases: TGTGCCAGCAGCTCACAAGATCACACCATATATTTT.

This chain links TRBV27 with TRBJ2-1, with 8 nucleotides matching TRBD2. J was trimmed by 0 bases and V by 2 bases; bases with no gene match: 6. The CDR3 runs 17 residues. CDR1 MNHEY and CDR2 SMNVEV come from the germline V gene (reference sequence). Written as DNA, the CDR3 is TGTGCCAGCAGTTTACTCTCCCGGGGGGGCTCCTACAATGAGCAGTTCTTC. Protein sequence: CASSLLSRGGSYNEQFF.